A selection of T cell receptor beta chains follows, all from one sample in a study of PD-1 blockade in classical Hodgkin lymphoma. Clones were sequenced by immunoSEQ multiplex PCR, and TCRdb holds only the in-frame ones, with some missing. The data show fewer than 35,000 clones, with approximately 93% seen just once and roughly 3.8% held by the top ten. Source material: peripheral blood mononuclear cells (PBMCs). These TCRs come from a human donor with classical Hodgkin lymphoma. The CDR3 runs from the conserved cysteine through the conserved F or W. A D gene is named only where the DNA matches it firmly. Some rows mark clone size as missing; the rest say once, few, many or name a class of expanded clone.

clone_size	j_call	d_call	v_call	cdr3_aa	cdr3_nt
NA	TRBJ2-1	NA	TRBV30	CALERYNEQFF	TGTGCCTTGGAGCGCTACAATGAGCAGTTCTTC
once	TRBJ1-2	TRBD1	TRBV4-3	CASSQDRGQAYGYTF	TGCGCCAGCAGCCAAGATCGAGGACAGGCCTATGGCTACACCTTC
NA	TRBJ1-6	TRBD1	TRBV9	CASSQGTGVHSPLHF	TGTGCCAGCAGCCAAGGAACAGGGGTTCATTCACCCCTCCACTTT
NA	TRBJ2-5	TRBD1	TRBV7-2	CASSLAGQGQETQYF	TGTGCCAGCAGCTTAGCGGGACAGGGACAAGAGACCCAGTACTTC
NA	TRBJ2-3	NA	TRBV9	CASVERQGTDTQYF	TGTGCCAGCGTAGAGCGACAGGGCACAGATACGCAGTATTTT
NA	TRBJ2-5	TRBD2	TRBV5-1	CASSLVTSGEGETQYF	TGCGCCAGCAGCTTGGTTACTAGCGGGGAGGGAGAGACCCAGTACTTC
NA	TRBJ2-2	TRBD2	TRBV7-8	CASSLSVASGVTTTGELFF	TGTGCCAGCAGCTTAAGCGTGGCTAGCGGGGTAACCACCACCGGGGAGCTGTTTTTT
few	TRBJ2-5	TRBD1	TRBV5-4	CASSPGQGVWETQYF	TGTGCCAGCAGCCCGGGGCAGGGGGTATGGGAGACCCAGTACTTC
NA	TRBJ1-4	NA	TRBV6-6	CASSYSKGLNEKLFF	TGTGCCAGCAGTTACTCGAAGGGGCTGAATGAAAAACTGTTTTTT
NA	TRBJ2-7	TRBD2	TRBV19	CASSLGGLAGYEQYF	TGTGCCAGTAGCCTGGGGGGACTAGCGGGATACGAGCAGTACTTC
once	TRBJ1-2	NA	TRBV28	CASKVGYGYTF	TGTGCCAGCAAGGTGGGCTATGGCTACACCTTC
NA	TRBJ2-7	TRBD1	TRBV6-1	CASSLTGFSEQYF	TGTGCCAGCAGTCTGACAGGGTTTAGCGAGCAGTACTTC
NA	TRBJ2-5	NA	TRBV19	CASTPRIGVQETQYF	TGTGCCAGTACCCCCAGGATAGGGGTACAAGAGACCCAGTACTTC
NA	TRBJ2-1	NA	TRBV11-2	CASSPDVLANEQFF	TGTGCCAGCAGCCCAGACGTACTAGCCAATGAGCAGTTCTTC
NA	TRBJ2-7	NA	TRBV11-2	CASSPPEKTGLSYEQYF	TGTGCCAGCAGCCCCCCAGAAAAAACAGGACTCTCCTACGAGCAGTACTTC
NA	TRBJ2-6	NA	TRBV18	CASSPVSSGANVLTF	TGTGCCAGCTCACCGGTCAGCTCTGGGGCCAACGTCCTGACTTTC
NA	TRBJ2-3	NA	TRBV19	CASSLGGDTQYF	TGTGCCAGTAGTCTCGGGGGAGATACGCAGTATTTT
once	TRBJ1-1	NA	TRBV19	CASILSVGLGRNTEAFF	TGTGCCAGTATCCTCTCGGTAGGGTTGGGGAGGAACACTGAAGCTTTCTTT
NA	TRBJ1-2	NA	TRBV2	CASSGDQVYGSGYTF	TGTGCCAGCAGTGGGGATCAGGTTTATGGTTCTGGCTACACCTTC
NA	TRBJ2-2	NA	TRBV7-8	CASSLDNRGRTGELFF	TGTGCCAGCAGCTTAGACAATCGGGGGCGGACCGGGGAGCTGTTTTTT
NA	TRBJ2-7	TRBD1	TRBV5-1	CASSLELAGGINYEQYF	TGCGCCAGCAGCTTGGAATTGGCAGGGGGTATCAACTACGAGCAGTACTTC
NA	TRBJ1-1	NA	TRBV9	CASSVAANTEAFF	TGTGCCAGCAGCGTAGCAGCGAACACTGAAGCTTTCTTT
NA	TRBJ2-6	NA	TRBV28	CASSFPQSGANVLTF	TGTGCCAGCAGTTTCCCCCAGTCTGGGGCCAACGTCCTGACTTTC
once	TRBJ2-1	TRBD2	TRBV27	CASSLTAGTYNEQFF	TGTGCCAGCAGTTTAACAGCGGGAACCTACAATGAGCAGTTCTTC
NA	TRBJ1-1	TRBD1	TRBV11-2	CASNPRQGDTEAFF	TGTGCCAGCAACCCCCGACAGGGGGATACTGAAGCTTTCTTT
NA	TRBJ1-1	NA	TRBV2	CASSGQMNTEAFF	TGTGCCAGCAGTGGGCAGATGAACACTGAAGCTTTCTTT
NA	TRBJ2-3	NA	TRBV21-1	CASSKADGLFPDTQYF	TGTGCCAGCAGCAAAGCTGATGGACTATTCCCAGATACGCAGTATTTT
NA	TRBJ2-2	NA	TRBV4-2	CASSQVVTGTGELFF	TGTGCCAGCAGCCAAGTAGTGACCGGCACCGGGGAGCTGTTTTTT
NA	TRBJ2-3	TRBD2	TRBV7-9	CASSSTSESTDTQYF	TGTGCCAGCAGTAGTACTAGCGAAAGCACAGATACGCAGTATTTT
few	TRBJ2-2	NA	TRBV5-5	CASSPHRGANTGELFF	TGTGCCAGCAGCCCCCACCGAGGGGCGAACACCGGGGAGCTGTTTTTT
NA	TRBJ2-7	TRBD2	TRBV6-5	CASTRLAGANEQYF	TGTGCCAGCACCAGGCTAGCGGGAGCTAACGAGCAGTACTTC
NA	TRBJ1-6	NA	TRBV27	CASSPYNSPLHF	TGTGCCAGCAGTCCTTATAATTCACCCCTCCACTTT
NA	TRBJ2-1	TRBD1	TRBV18	CASSLSTGGYEQFF	TGTGCCAGCTCACTGTCGACAGGGGGCTATGAGCAGTTCTTC
NA	TRBJ2-3	TRBD2	TRBV19	CASSIATSGRDTQYF	TGTGCCAGTAGTATAGCAACTAGCGGGAGAGATACGCAGTATTTT
NA	TRBJ2-5	NA	TRBV5-4	CASSLGSLEETQYF	TGTGCCAGCAGCTTGGGTTCTCTGGAGGAGACCCAGTACTTC
NA	TRBJ1-1	TRBD1	TRBV28	CASSGPQGAAFF	TGTGCCAGCTCCGGCCCGCAGGGGGCAGCTTTCTTT
NA	TRBJ1-1	NA	TRBV18	CASSPTGTENTEAFF	TGTGCCAGCTCACCGACCGGGACCGAGAACACTGAAGCTTTCTTT
NA	TRBJ2-7	NA	TRBV10-3	CAIKVAGEDEQYF	TGTGCCATTAAGGTGGCAGGGGAGGACGAGCAGTACTTC
NA	TRBJ2-7	TRBD2	TRBV27	CASSLSMPSWREGYEQYF	TGTGCCAGCAGTTTATCGATGCCTTCTTGGCGGGAGGGCTACGAGCAGTACTTC
NA	TRBJ2-2	NA	TRBV19	CASSRVYSGTNTGELFF	TGTGCCAGTAGTAGGGTCTATAGCGGAACGAACACCGGGGAGCTGTTTTTT
NA	TRBJ2-5	NA	TRBV7-3	CASSFQASGETQYF	TGTGCCAGCAGCTTCCAGGCCTCCGGAGAGACCCAGTACTTC
few	TRBJ1-2	NA	TRBV9	CASSVEQGANYGYTF	TGTGCCAGCAGCGTAGAGCAGGGAGCTAACTATGGCTACACCTTC
NA	TRBJ2-2	NA	TRBV5-1	CASSPTIGAPGELFF	TGCGCCAGCAGCCCTACGATTGGTGCCCCAGGGGAGCTGTTTTTT
NA	TRBJ2-1	NA	TRBV5-4	CASSLSGVPEQFF	TGTGCCAGCAGCTTGTCGGGAGTTCCTGAGCAGTTCTTC
NA	TRBJ2-7	TRBD2	TRBV10-3	CAISSSGYEQYF	TGTGCCATCAGTTCTAGCGGCTACGAGCAGTACTTC
NA	TRBJ1-2	TRBD1	TRBV28	CASEGQGIHYGYTF	TGTGCCAGCGAAGGACAGGGAATCCACTATGGCTACACCTTC
once	TRBJ1-3	TRBD1	TRBV5-8	CASSHGQGGNTIYF	TGTGCCAGCAGCCACGGACAGGGTGGAAACACCATATATTTT
NA	TRBJ2-7	NA	TRBV30	CAWSKGGYEQYF	TGTGCCTGGAGCAAAGGAGGGTACGAGCAGTACTTC
NA	TRBJ1-4	TRBD1	TRBV2	CASSADRGREKLFF	TGTGCCAGCAGCGCGGACAGGGGGCGAGAAAAACTGTTTTTT
once	TRBJ2-1	TRBD1	TRBV6-5	CASSIGTEFYNEQFF	TGTGCCAGCAGCATCGGGACAGAATTTTACAATGAGCAGTTCTTC